These 20 T cell receptor beta chains originate from one sample sequenced in a study of radiation and T cells in renal cell carcinoma. Clones were sequenced by immunoSEQ multiplex PCR, and TCRdb holds only the in-frame ones, with some missing. This sample has about 170,000 clones, with about 87% found just once. Time point defined: blood 4 weeks post-SBRT, at nephrectomy. This sample's treatment: 15 Gy SBRT to primary tumor, nephrectomy 4 weeks later. Specimen: blood, collected from a patient whose treatment included radiotherapy and nephrectomy. The receptors were sampled from a woman aged 45 to 65 with renal cell carcinoma.

The chain couples TRBV14 to TRBJ2-7; D not resolved. Per germline, CDR1 SGHDN and CDR2 FVKESK. The CDR3 loop spans 16 amino acids. Trimming removed 2 bases at V and 0 bases at J, with 14 bases between. The CDR3 loop reads CASSQLGFQDSYEQYF. CDR3 DNA sequence: TGTGCCAGCAGCCAACTCGGCTTCCAGGACTCCTACGAGCAGTACTTC.

The chain couples TRBV7-6 to TRBJ1-1; the match to TRBD1 covers 7 bases. CDR3 size: 17 residues. The junction had 8 bases not matched to a gene; V was cut back by 1 base and J by 0 bases. Germline loops: CDR1 SGHVS, CDR2 FNYEAQ. The CDR3 protein is CASSLGAGGNMNTEAFF. The CDR3 coding sequence is TGTGCCAGCAGCTTAGGGGCAGGGGGGAACATGAACACTGAAGCTTTCTTT.

The chain couples TRBV7-2 to TRBJ2-5, with D tentatively TRBD1 (6 bases). Trimming took 7 bases from V and 7 from J, leaving 25 bases between them. Germline CDR1 reads SGHTA; CDR2 reads FQGNSA. This CDR3 spans 16 amino acids. The CDR3 coding sequence is TGTGCCAGCACCCCCAGAGTAACAGGGCAGGGTGCGACCCAGTACTTC. Amino acids: CASTPRVTGQGATQYF.

This clone showed up just once. This sequence joins TRBV6-1 and TRBJ1-5; D is perhaps TRBD1 (5 bases). The CDR3 is 14 residues long. Germline values: CDR1 MNHNS, CDR2 SASEGT. V shed 3 bases and J shed 7 bases, with 13 bases lying between them. CDR3 sequence (DNA): TGTGCCAGCAGTGAGATGTACGGGGGACAGCCCCAGCATTTT. Translated: CASSEMYGGQPQHF.

This clone was seen just once. V usage is TRBV30 and J usage is TRBJ1-5; TRBD1 agrees at 11 bases. Germline V gene sequence: CDR1 GTSNPN, CDR2 SVGIG (reference sequence). V trimming: 1 base; J trimming: 6 bases; junction bases outside the gene matches: 5. This CDR3 region has 15 residues. CDR3 nucleotide sequence: TGTGCCTGGAGTGGGGACAGGGGGTCTGTTCAGCCCCAGCATTTT. Its protein is CAWSGDRGSVQPQHF.

The rearrangement joins TRBV4-3 to TRBJ2-3; no definite D call. The CDR3 contains 15 residues. CDR1 and CDR2 (germline): LGHNA, YSLEER. V was clipped by 0 bases and J by 6 bases, with 13 bases between them. The CDR3 spells CASSQDKSRFDTQYF. The CDR3 DNA is TGCGCCAGCAGCCAAGATAAGTCCCGTTTTGATACGCAGTATTTT.

V gene TRBV5-1 combines with J gene TRBJ2-7, with D possibly being TRBD1 (5 bases). There are 13 residues in the CDR3. Trimming cost V 4 bases and J 3 bases, with 11 bases left between them. Germline V gene lookup returns CDR1 SGHRS and CDR2 YFSETQ. The CDR3 coding sequence is TGCGCCAGCAGCGTGGACACTTACTACGAGCAGTACTTC. Encoded protein: CASSVDTYYEQYF. Full variable domain (outside the CDR3, taken from reference TRBV5-1 and TRBJ2-7): KAGVTQTPRYLIKTRGQQVTLSCSPISGHRSVSWYQQTPGQGLQFLFEYFSETQRNKGNFPGRFSGRQFSNSRSEMNVSTLELGDSALYLCASSVDTYYEQYFGPGTRLTVT.

The chain links TRBV5-1 to TRBJ1-5; D perhaps matches TRBD1 (6 bases). This CDR3 is built from 15 residues. Trimming removed 10 bases at V and 2 bases at J, with 19 bases between. Germline V CDR1 and CDR2: SGHRS, YFSETQ. CDR3 amino acids: CASRPGGAGNQPQHF. Here the CDR3 DNA reads TGCGCCTCAAGGCCCGGGGGCGCTGGCAATCAGCCCCAGCATTTT. Full variable domain (rest looked up from reference TRBV5-1 and TRBJ1-5): KAGVTQTPRYLIKTRGQQVTLSCSPISGHRSVSWYQQTPGQGLQFLFEYFSETQRNKGNFPGRFSGRQFSNSRSEMNVSTLELGDSALYLCASRPGGAGNQPQHFGDGTRLSIL.

Only one count was recorded for this clone. The junction departs from germline at one end; a sequencing error may be responsible. The chain recombines TRBV7-7 with TRBJ2-1; D remains ambiguous. This CDR3 spans 13 amino acids. The germline V gene has CDR1 SSHAT and CDR2 FNYEAQ (reference sequence). The CDR3 here is CASSLEVGREQFF. The DNA of the CDR3 is TGTGCTAGCAGCCTTGAAGTCGGAAGAGAGCAGTTCTTC.

V usage is TRBV2 and J usage is TRBJ2-7; the match to TRBD2 covers 12 bases. V lost 7 bases to trimming and J lost 4 bases; unmatched junction nucleotides: 8. The germline V gene encodes CDR1 SNHLY and CDR2 FYNNEI. The CDR3 covers 15 residues. The CDR3 here is CASILAGGTGYEQYF. CDR3 bases: TGTGCCAGCATCCTAGCGGGGGGGACCGGTTACGAGCAGTACTTC.

The V gene is TRBV30, the J gene TRBJ1-1, with D maybe TRBD1 (6 bases). V was pared by 2 bases and J by 0 bases, with 10 bases between. Germline V gene data show CDR1 as GTSNPN and CDR2 as SVGIG (reference sequence). CDR3 length: 14 residues. CDR3 sequence reads: CAWSRGAMNTEAFF. CDR3 in DNA: TGTGCCTGGAGTAGGGGGGCTATGAACACTGAAGCTTTCTTT.

The V and J genes are TRBV6-5 and TRBJ2-5; D uncertain. This CDR3 contains 13 residues. V was cut by 0 bases and J by 6 bases, with 8 bases left in between. CDR1 is MNHEY and CDR2 is SVGAGI in the germline V gene. CDR3: CASSYSGRQTQYF. The CDR3 DNA reads TGTGCCAGCAGTTACTCAGGGCGGCAGACCCAGTACTTC.

The V and J genes are TRBV6-5 and TRBJ1-2; TRBD1 matches at 12 bases. CDR1 and CDR2 (germline): MNHEY, SVGAGI. J gave up 7 bases and V 4 bases, and 7 bases lay outside the gene matches. The CDR3 runs 15 residues. This CDR3 is CASSFTGQGAFGYTF. In DNA, the CDR3 is TGTGCCAGCAGTTTCACGGGACAGGGGGCGTTTGGCTACACCTTC.

The chain uses TRBV7-6 and TRBJ2-7; 8 positions agree with TRBD2. The CDR3 consists of 19 residues. Germline V gene sequence: CDR1 SGHVS, CDR2 FNYEAQ. Trimming removed 5 bases from V and 3 bases from J; junction bases left unmatched: 21. The CDR3 loop is CASSPAWTSGSRGGYEQYF. In nucleotides, the CDR3 is TGTGCCAGCAGCCCCGCCTGGACCAGCGGGTCCCGGGGGGGCTACGAGCAGTACTTC.

The genes are TRBV7-9 and TRBJ2-1, with D perhaps being TRBD1 or TRBD2 (5 bases each). Trimming stripped 0 bases from V and 4 bases from J, with 13 bases between. The CDR3 is 16 residues long. In germline, CDR1 is SEHNR, CDR2 FQNEAQ (reference sequence). Here the CDR3 reads CASSLAGTASYNEQFF. CDR3 DNA: TGTGCCAGCAGCTTAGCCGGGACGGCATCTTACAATGAGCAGTTCTTC.

The chain has TRBV11-2 and TRBJ1-2; D might be TRBD1 (5 bases). The CDR3 is 15 residues long. From germline, CDR1 is SGHAT and CDR2 FQNNGV. V was trimmed by 0 bases and J by 4 bases, leaving 12 bases between them. The chain's CDR3 is CASSLDNRGGYGYTF. The CDR3 DNA reads as TGTGCCAGCAGCTTAGATAATAGGGGTGGCTATGGCTACACCTTC.

This clone turned up a few times. At one boundary the junction diverges from the germline segment, which might be a read error. The chain has TRBV7-3 and TRBJ2-4, with 10 bases lining up with TRBD2. Germline-derived CDR1 and CDR2 are SGHTA and FQGTGA. This CDR3 spans 11 amino acids. Here the CDR3 reads CASNQLAGSHF. CDR3 DNA sequence: TGTGCCAGCAACCAACTAGCGGGGAGTCACTTC.

The chain recombines TRBV6-6 with TRBJ2-7, with 7 positions matching TRBD2. V lost 2 bases, J lost 2 bases, and 9 bases stayed unmatched. This CDR3 is 16 amino acids long. Germline lookup yields CDR1 MNHNY and CDR2 SVGAGI (reference sequence). The CDR3 sequence: CASSYTRTGGAYEQYF. CDR3 bases: TGTGCCAGCAGTTACACGAGGACGGGGGGAGCCTACGAGCAGTACTTC.

The chain has TRBV5-3 and TRBJ1-4, with D possibly TRBD1 on 5 matching bases. TRBV5-3 is identified as an open reading frame with a role that is uncertain. V was cut by 0 bases and J by 8 bases, with 17 bases left in between. The CDR3 has 16 amino acids. CDR3 residues: CARSLALGHWGEKLFF. The DNA of the CDR3 is TGTGCCAGAAGCTTGGCTCTCGGTCATTGGGGGGAAAAACTGTTTTTT.

This chain links TRBV7-6 with TRBJ2-5; possible D gene TRBD2, 6 bases. The length of the CDR3 is 13 residues. CDR1 and CDR2 (germline): SGHVS, FNYEAQ. The V gene lost 1 base and the J gene lost 5 bases, with 8 bases spanning the gap. The CDR3: CASSLGGGETQYF. CDR3 nucleotides: TGTGCCAGCAGCTTAGGGGGAGGTGAGACCCAGTACTTC.